The following is a T cell receptor beta chain sequence with its context. As yet, its antigen is unknown. Read sequence stops 3 residues before the CDR3 end, and the germline J gene provides the missing end. The sample belongs to a study of T cells in women clearing cervical HPV infection. Study-wide context: Case blood was drawn a median approximately 150 days after lesion detection. HLA type stays a possible confounder, typing being limited.

Study findings and constraints: Effector/memory and HPV-specific T cells were not isolated, and association timing is unknown.

After removal of 5 bases from V and 0 bases from J, the junction contained 1 base not matched to a gene. The length of the CDR3 is 14 residues. Germline V CDR1 and CDR2: ENHRY, SYGVKD. Repertoires were generated with immunoSEQ multiplex PCR, while TCRdb's copy carries only in-frame clones and drops some. This table holds about 23,000 clones. This TCR came from a woman aged 18 to 75 with a cervical HPV16 infection that either progressed to CIN3+ or cleared (not recorded which). The chain links TRBV10-3 to TRBJ2-3; 8 positions agree with TRBD2. Source material: blood buffy coat. The CDR3 loop is CAISLAGSTDTQYF. CDR3 DNA, as far as it was read: TGTGCCATCAGTTTAGCGGGAAGCACAGATACG.